This TCR beta chain was identified during a study of cytomegalovirus exposure and HLA in healthy donors (dated by TCRdb to 2017 to 2019). General notes on the study: An earlier analysis of some 620 of the donors reported approximately 280 Gb of sequence data and 117 million unique TCR beta sequences obtained from approximately 180 million T cells. An early release covering roughly 580 HLA-typed donors comprised about 290 gigabases of sequencing data and tens of millions of unique TCR sequences. Of the roughly 400 genotyped donors, about 80% fell in the genetic ancestry cluster associated with self-reported Caucasian donors. The study aimed to test whether signatures of past pathogen exposure could be identified by cataloging public T cell receptors. Using immunosequencing, the study profiled T cell repertoires from around 680 subjects and related those repertoires to cytomegalovirus serostatus. A separate validation cohort of roughly 110 different subjects was used in addition to the roughly 640-subject first cohort. To predict cytomegalovirus infection status, the study brought together high-throughput TCR immunosequencing, statistical association of individual TCRs with disease status, and machine learning. A later analysis re-examined previously published TCR beta repertoires from several hundred donors and added high-resolution HLA genotyping to investigate patterns of TCR occurrence. The later analysis used no new phenotypic data to find candidate immune exposures, relying instead on TCR beta sequences and their occurrence across donors. An earlier analysis of approximately 500 of the donors applied high-throughput TCR beta sequencing to assess whether each TCR beta V gene segment acted as functional or pseudogenic. Alongside the repertoire data, information on donor age, sex, ethnicity and CMV serostatus was compiled. Genome-wide SNP genotypes for about three fifths of the 666 donors were used in a later genetic analysis, which treated that subset as a discovery cohort. All discovery cohort repertoires had been generated using a single sequencing platform. HLA typing included class I and class II loci at four-digit resolution. Typing coverage varied by locus: roughly 620-640 donors for A, B, C, DRB1 and DQB1; 522 for DQA1; 606 for DPA1; 400 to 480 for DPB1. About five DR-DQ haplotypes were handled as single units for association and clustering, since linkage in the cohort was strong. Across some 400 genotyped donors of the cohort, an average of approximately 220,000 unique TCR beta nucleotide sequences per donor were sequenced, and roughly 20% of those sequences were non-productive. Summary of the overall study and its limitations: In a later genetic analysis, a missense DCLRE1C variant was associated with V-gene and J-gene trimming of TCR beta chains, and the association was replicated in an independent cohort. CMV serostatus was the only immune exposure information available for the cohort. Across donors, most TCR sequences were observed very rarely, whereas some public TCRs were present in many individuals. Compared with the roughly 670-donor mean, donors in an Asian-associated ancestry cluster had fewer N-insertions in productive TCRs, according to a later genetic analysis. Sequencing depth was assumed to be roughly uniform across donors in the presence/absence analyses, though that assumption may not hold. The study listed 164 TCR beta chains as associated with cytomegalovirus. The authors suggested that the approach could potentially be generalized to other disease states and immunological phenotypes. In a later analysis, HLA-associated TCR beta chains showed more clonal expansion and lower generation probabilities than non-associated chains that were equally common. In both the original and validation cohorts, the classifier was reported to diagnose cytomegalovirus status with high specificity and sensitivity. Several of the top co-occurrence clusters appeared to be linked to parvovirus B19, influenza, CMV and Epstein-Barr virus, according to a later analysis. A cluster of highly shared sequence variants was judged likely to be a technical artifact of the sequencing pipeline. In a later analysis, the rate of TCR association differed among HLA loci, with DRB1 alleles having the most associated TCRs and HLA-C alleles having the fewest. Correlated functional status among segregating V segments might be attributable to linkage disequilibrium, but an unknown experimental factor could not be ruled out. Some IMGT-functional V segments, including TRBV6-2 and TRBV6-3, could not be distinguished by the 87-base-pair reads and were therefore excluded. A further reported finding was that TCR beta sequences accurately predicted the HLA-A and HLA-B alleles for most subjects in the first cohort. In a later analysis, most CMV-associated TCR beta chains were found to appear HLA-restricted, with HLA associations seemingly driven largely by CMV exposure. In a later analysis, 15,000 to 20,000 TCR beta sequences were associated with specific HLA alleles at a false discovery rate of 0.05. Assigning TCR associations to individual alleles was difficult when HLA alleles, especially DR and DQ, strongly co-occurred. The earlier analysis of fewer than 750 of the donors excluded fewer than 20 rarely observed V segments, including chromosome 9 orphons, because counts were too low. The cohort was sequenced for TCR beta chains only, and without alpha or paired-chain data the features that could be detected were limited. Broadly in line with IMGT annotations, most TCR beta V segments showed up in productive rearrangements about 87% or about 30% of the time in an earlier analysis of approximately 600 of the donors. Because HLA typing was missing for some donors at each locus, association tests included only the typed subset. A few of the identified cytomegalovirus-associated TCR beta chains were confirmed in vitro to be specific for cytomegalovirus antigens.

The cohort consisted of hundreds of healthy bone marrow donors. All cohort members were sampled while nominally healthy, although unrecorded immune exposures were likely present. The donor tested CMV seronegative and was one of the 352 seronegative cohort members. Every donor gave a peripheral blood sample, and the peripheral blood mononuclear cells from that sample were used for TCR beta sequencing. Genomic DNA extraction from the blood cell samples was performed with the Qiagen DNeasy Blood Extraction Kit. V and J are truncated by 4 bases and 2 bases respectively, leaving an intervening sequence of 12 bases. The cysteine opens and the phenylalanine closes a CDR3 of 14 amino acids. Solely the CDR3 DNA is kept, with 42 bases framed from the first base. CDR1 and CDR2 are drawn from the germline V gene: SGHRS, YFSETQ. For this clone: No antigen is known for it. Base qualities are missing; no much larger clone stands one base away. Other DNA sequences in this specimen translate into the identical CDR3.

The library was prepared using the immunoSEQ multiplex PCR assay. For the multiplex PCR, a mixture combining 60 forward primers for TCR Vbeta segments and 13 reverse primers for TCR Jbeta segments was used. A multiplex PCR assay on genomic DNA amplified the CDR3 region of rearranged TCR beta genes. The amplified TCR beta libraries were sequenced on the Illumina HiSeq System as 87-base-pair reads. As for how the authors treated the data: A later analysis tallied approximately 87 million unique TCR beta chains across the 660 or so repertoires, and approximately 9.9 million of those chains were shared by two or more donors. To remove PCR and sequencing errors, raw reads were error-corrected and collapsed into unique sequences using a nearest-neighbor algorithm that merged closely related sequences. Alignment of CDR3 sequences to IMGT reference sequences was used to assign V, D and J gene segments. For a sequence to be retained, a match of at least six nucleotides to both a V gene segment and a J gene segment was required. Rearrangements were called productive when the CDR3 lacked stop codons and stayed in frame with V and J; all others were non-productive. Following IMGT convention, CDR3 was defined as the stretch from the second conserved V-encoded cysteine up to the conserved J-encoded phenylalanine. The earlier analysis of 587 of the donors excluded sequences that lacked an unambiguous match to a single V gene segment. An earlier analysis of approximately 590 of the donors classified V segments as functional when productive rearrangements were above 56.7% and as segregating when the standard deviation between donors was above 5%. A statistical classification framework was developed to diagnose cytomegalovirus status using the catalog of TCR beta chain sequences. In a later analysis, TCR nucleotide sequences were compared against IMGT/GENE-DB human TR gene sequences so that V and J genes could be assigned. Using the TCRdist pipeline, a later analysis assigned CDR3 sequences along with most-parsimonious VDJ recombination scenarios. A later analysis defined each TCR beta chain by its CDR3 amino acid sequence plus V-gene family, and excluded reads lacking a unique V-gene family. A later analysis removed 592 highly shared, low-generation-probability nucleotide sequences to deal with suspected cross-contamination and a sequencing artifact. In a later analysis, a clonal expansion index was calculated for each public chain from normalized within-repertoire ranks of inferred template counts. A later analysis computed generation probabilities with a VDJ recombination model fitted to out-of-frame rearrangements, and checked the results against IGoR. A later analysis scored TCR-TCR, TCR-HLA and TCR-CMV co-occurrence with hypergeometric tests, applying a repertoire-size bias correction to TCR pairs. In a later analysis, false discovery rates were estimated by permuting HLA or CMV assignments 20 times. A later analysis grouped co-occurring TCRs with DBSCAN, adding TCRdist sequence similarity when clustering within HLA-allele-positive subsets. Co-occurrence clustering excluded repertoires with fewer than 30,000 or more than 120,000 public chains, plus five with anomalous nucleotide sharing. Sourced from immuneACCESS, this table was stored by TCRdb with only in-frame sequences that have V and J called. A share of the clones is absent; for the studies checked, an unresolved V gene accounts for under half, and the remainder has no known explanation. That table supplies the V and J calls and clone size; D and trimming were determined from the DNA. Across this sample there are approximately 150,000 clones, with approximately 80% seen only once. The top ten hold around 14% of the sample.

Sequenced material: PBMCs. Recombination connected TRBV5-1 to TRBJ1-2; the D gene remains uncertain. The TCR originated in a woman between 35 and 50 years old in good health and CMV-seronegative. The CDR3 region has the sequence CASSPRQTNYGYTF. In nucleotide form, the sequence is TGCGCCAGCAGCCCTAGGCAGACCAACTATGGCTACACCTTC.